This TCR beta chain was recovered during a study of identifying expanded T cells in peripheral blood. Turning to this clone: Its specificity is unknown.

No infections or other immune events were documented during collection. Study conclusions and caveats: About 1.3 clones differed between technical replicates, versus approximately 16 and 20 over time. Across healthy donors, higher total template counts meant significantly greater roughly two-week count variance.

Generated by immunoSEQ multiplex PCR, the TCRdb table keeps only in-frame clones and is missing some. This table has 95,000 to 100,000 clones, around 90% appearing once. Material: blood. The receptor comes from a person aged 18 to 70 in good health.

CDR3 residues: CASSSQGALNYGYTF. CDR3 in DNA: TGTGCCAGCAGTTCACAGGGGGCGCTTAACTATGGCTACACCTTC. This sequence joins TRBV27 and TRBJ1-2, with TRBD1 matching over 9 bases. The CDR3 loop spans 15 amino acids. Germline V lookup: CDR1 MNHEY, CDR2 SMNVEV (reference sequence). V trimming: 4 bases; J trimming: 1 base; junction bases outside the gene matches: 4.